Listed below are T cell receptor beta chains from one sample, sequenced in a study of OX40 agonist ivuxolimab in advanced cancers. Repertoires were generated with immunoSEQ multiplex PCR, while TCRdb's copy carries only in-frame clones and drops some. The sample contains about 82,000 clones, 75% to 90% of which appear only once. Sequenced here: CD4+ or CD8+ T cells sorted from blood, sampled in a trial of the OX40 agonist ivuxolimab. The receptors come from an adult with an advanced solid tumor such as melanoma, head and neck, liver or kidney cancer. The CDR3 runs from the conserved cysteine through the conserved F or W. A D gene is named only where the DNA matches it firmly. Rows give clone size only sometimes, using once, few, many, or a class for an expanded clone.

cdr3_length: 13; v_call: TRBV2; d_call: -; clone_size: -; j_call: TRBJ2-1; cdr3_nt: TGTGCCAGCAGTCCCAGGGCTTACAATGAGCAGTTCTTC; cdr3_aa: CASSPRAYNEQFF
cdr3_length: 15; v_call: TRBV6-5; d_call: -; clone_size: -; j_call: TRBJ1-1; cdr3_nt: TGTGCCAGCAGTTACGGCTTCTTTCGACTAACTGAAGCTTTCTTT; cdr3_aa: CASSYGFFRLTEAFF
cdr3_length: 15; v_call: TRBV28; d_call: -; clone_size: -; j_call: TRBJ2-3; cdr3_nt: TGTGCCAGCAGTTTGTCCCTCTCCTACACAGATACGCAGTATTTT; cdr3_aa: CASSLSLSYTDTQYF
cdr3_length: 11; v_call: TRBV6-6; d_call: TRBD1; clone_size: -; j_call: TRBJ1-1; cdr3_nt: TGTGCCAGCAGTTCGCGGACAGGTCCTTTCTTT; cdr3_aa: CASSSRTGPFF
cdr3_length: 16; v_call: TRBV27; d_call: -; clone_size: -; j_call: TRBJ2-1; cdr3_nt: TGTGCCAGCAGGCGGGGGCAGGGGCCCCCAATGGATGAGCAGTTCTTC; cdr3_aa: CASRRGQGPPMDEQFF
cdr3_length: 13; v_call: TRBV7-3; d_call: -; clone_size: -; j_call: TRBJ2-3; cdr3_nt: TGTGCCAGCAGCTTAAAGTTTTGGGATACGCAGTATTTT; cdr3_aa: CASSLKFWDTQYF
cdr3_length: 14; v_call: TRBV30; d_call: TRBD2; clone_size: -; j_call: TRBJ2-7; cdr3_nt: TGTGCCTGGAGTAGACTAGCGGGAGCCCACGAGCAGTACTTC; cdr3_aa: CAWSRLAGAHEQYF
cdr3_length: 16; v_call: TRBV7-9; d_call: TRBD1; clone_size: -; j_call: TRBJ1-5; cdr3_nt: TGTGCCAGCAGCCCAACCGGGACAGGGGGAACTCAGCCCCAGCATTTT; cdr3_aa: CASSPTGTGGTQPQHF
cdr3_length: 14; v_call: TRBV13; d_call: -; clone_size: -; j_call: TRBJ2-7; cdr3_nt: TGTGCCAGCAGCTTAGGCCGGGGGACCTACGAGCAGTACTTC; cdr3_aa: CASSLGRGTYEQYF
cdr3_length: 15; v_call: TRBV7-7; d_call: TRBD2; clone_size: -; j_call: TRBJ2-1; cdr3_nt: TGTGCTAGCAGCCCGGGACTAGCGTTATACAATGAGCAGTTCTTC; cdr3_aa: CASSPGLALYNEQFF
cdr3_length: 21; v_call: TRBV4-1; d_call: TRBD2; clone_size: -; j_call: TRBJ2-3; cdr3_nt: TGCGCCAGCAGCCCCTCTACCCAGGTGTCTAGCGGGAGGCTAAGCACAGATACGCAGTATTTT; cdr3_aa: CASSPSTQVSSGRLSTDTQYF
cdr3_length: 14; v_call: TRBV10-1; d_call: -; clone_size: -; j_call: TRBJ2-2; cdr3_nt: TGCGCCACCCAGGGGACGTCTAACACCGGGGAGCTGTTTTTT; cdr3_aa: CATQGTSNTGELFF
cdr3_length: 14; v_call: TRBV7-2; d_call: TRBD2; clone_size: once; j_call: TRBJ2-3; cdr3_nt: TGTGCCAGCAGCTTAGAAGCACGGGGGGGTACGCAGTATTTT; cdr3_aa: CASSLEARGGTQYF
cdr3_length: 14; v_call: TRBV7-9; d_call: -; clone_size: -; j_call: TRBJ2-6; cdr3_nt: TGTGCCAGCAGCGTAGCCTCCGGGGCCAACGTCCTGACTTTC; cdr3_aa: CASSVASGANVLTF